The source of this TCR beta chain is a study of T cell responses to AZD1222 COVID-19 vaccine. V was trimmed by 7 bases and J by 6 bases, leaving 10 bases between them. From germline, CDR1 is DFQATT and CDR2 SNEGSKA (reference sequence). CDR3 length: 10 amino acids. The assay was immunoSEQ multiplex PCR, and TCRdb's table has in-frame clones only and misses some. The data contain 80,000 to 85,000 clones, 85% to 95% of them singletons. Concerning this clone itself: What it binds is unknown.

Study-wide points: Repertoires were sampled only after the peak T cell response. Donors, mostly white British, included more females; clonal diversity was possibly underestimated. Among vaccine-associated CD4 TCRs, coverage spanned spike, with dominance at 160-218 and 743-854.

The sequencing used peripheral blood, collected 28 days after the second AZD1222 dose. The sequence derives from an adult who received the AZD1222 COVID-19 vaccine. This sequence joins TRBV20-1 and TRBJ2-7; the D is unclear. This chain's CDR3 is CSVRGPEQYF. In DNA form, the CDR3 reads TGCAGTGTCCGAGGTCCCGAGCAGTACTTC.